This T cell receptor beta chain is drawn from a study of CD8 T cell repertoires and HIV-1 epitope variants. About the research overall: Each of Twenty-five Gag and Nef epitope peptides stimulated a separate culture. Enriched T cells were co-cultured with equal autologous T cell-negative cells. Separate from the cultures, 1M uncultured T cells served as baseline.

Germline V gene sequence: CDR1 PRHDT, CDR2 FYEKMQ (reference sequence). V was cut by 0 bases and J by 4 bases, with 4 bases left in between. The CDR3 totals 12 residues. This clone has only a few counts. Its antigen remains unknown. Sequencing of TCR beta CDR3 used immunoSEQ survey depth. The data were produced by immunoSEQ multiplex PCR, yet TCRdb's version contains in-frame clones alone and is incomplete. Among more than 4,000 clones listed, nearly 70% were seen once. Sequenced input: cultured CD8+ T cells derived from PBMCs. The TCR comes from a male donor with HIV. The V and J genes are TRBV13 and TRBJ2-7, with unresolved D. In nucleotides, the CDR3 is TGTGCCAGCAGCTTAGGAGGATACGAGCAGTACTTC. Residues: CASSLGGYEQYF.